This T cell receptor beta chain is from a study of molecular identifiers for immune sequencing clone quantification. The germline V and J ends were trimmed by 0 bases and 5 bases, with 15 bases remaining between them. Germline CDR1 reads GTSNPN; CDR2 reads SVGIG (reference sequence). The CDR3 length is 15 residues. TCRdb re-derived calls from the PCR reads in MiXCR, one entry per CDR3 protein. Among about half a million distinct CDR3 sequences, roughly 23% were seen once, and the ten largest hold about 0.78%. This clonotype appeared many times. Specimen: naive CD8+ T cells from blood, with Jurkat cell RNA spiked in. This sample's subset: FACS-sorted CD8+CD4-CCR7+CD45RA+ naive T cells. This clonotype was obtained from a human donor in good health. Some libraries in this study had Jurkat cell RNA spiked in. This chain links TRBV30 with TRBJ2-3; the D gene is possibly TRBD2 (6 bases). CDR3 in amino acids: CAWSVRGRGLDTQYF. The CDR3 region has the DNA TGTGCCTGGAGTGTACGGGGCCGGGGGTTAGATACGCAGTATTTT.